The T cell receptor (beta chain) described here comes from a study of molecular identifiers for immune sequencing clone quantification. Study in general: Replicate RNA came from 20,000 or 100,000 naive CD8 cells and was split five ways, and four parts were sequenced.

This clonotype is medium-sized. Generation of bulk TCR libraries relied on previously described methods and listed TCR primers. TCRdb fed the PCR reads into MiXCR, producing one record per CDR3 protein. The repertoire has about 10,000 distinct CDR3 sequences, 15% to 20% of them found once; the top ten carry roughly 1.9%. Sorted cells numbering about 20,000 to 1,000,000, with 10%, 30% or 50% RNA, yielded the naive CD8 libraries. The authors sorted naive CD8 T cells as CD8+CD4-CCR7+CD45RA+. This clonotype originated in a human donor in good health. Some libraries in this study had Jurkat cell RNA spiked in. The sample was naive CD8+ T cells from blood, with Jurkat cell RNA spiked in. Sample subset: FACS-sorted CD8+CD4-CCR7+CD45RA+ naive T cells.

CDR3 region: CASSLARDGSRSLDTQYF. The CDR3 DNA follows: TGCGCCAGCAGCTTGGCCAGGGATGGGTCGCGGAGTTTAGATACGCAGTATTTT. The chain employs TRBV5-1 and TRBJ2-3; maybe TRBD1 (5 bases). The V end lost 0 bases, the J end lost 5 bases, and 22 bases lay between the germline ends. The CDR3 is 18 amino acids. CDR1 is SGHRS, CDR2 YFSETQ, per germline. Full variable domain (outside the CDR3, taken from reference TRBV5-1 and TRBJ2-3): KAGVTQTPRYLIKTRGQQVTLSCSPISGHRSVSWYQQTPGQGLQFLFEYFSETQRNKGNFPGRFSGRQFSNSRSEMNVSTLELGDSALYLCASSLARDGSRSLDTQYFGPGTRLTVL.